These 15 T cell receptor beta chains originate from one sample sequenced in a study of blood T cell repertoires in COVID-19. TCRdb's copy holds only in-frame clones and misses some; the assay was immunoSEQ multiplex PCR. The sample has about 340,000 clones, around 91% seen once; the top ten hold roughly 3.3%. Sequenced sample: peripheral blood. These receptor sequences come from a woman aged 18-29 years who had recovered from COVID-19.

The chain uses TRBV10-3 and TRBJ2-3; 8 bases align to TRBD1. Looked up from germline, CDR1 is ENHRY and CDR2 is SYGVKD. V dropped 6 bases and J dropped 0; count of bases not matched to a gene: 2. The CDR3 spans 14 residues. The CDR3: CAISRTGSTDTQYF. In nucleotides, the CDR3 is TGTGCCATCAGCAGGACAGGGAGCACAGATACGCAGTATTTT.

V usage is TRBV6-6 and J usage is TRBJ1-2, with unresolved D. CDR3 length: 15 residues. V was cut by 1 base and J by 0 bases, with 9 bases left in between. Germline V gene lookup returns CDR1 MNHNY and CDR2 SVGAGI (reference sequence). The CDR3 reads CASSYLADTNYGYTF. The CDR3 bases are TGTGCCAGCAGTTACTTGGCAGACACTAACTATGGCTACACCTTC.

The chain couples TRBV12-3 or TRBV12-4 to TRBJ2-1, with unresolved D. Trimming took off 6 bases at V and 6 bases at J, with 9 bases between the two ends. This CDR3 comprises 12 residues. This CDR3 reads CASRLYPNEQFF. DNA of the CDR3: TGTGCCAGCAGACTGTACCCCAATGAGCAGTTCTTC.

The V and J genes are TRBV6-5 and TRBJ1-4; 7 nucleotides match TRBD1. The CDR3 runs to 14 residues. V shed 5 bases and J 8 bases; nucleotides not matched to a gene: 8. Germline lookup yields CDR1 MNHEY and CDR2 SVGAGI. CDR3: CASSRDSPEEKLFF. Here the CDR3 DNA reads TGTGCCAGCAGTCGGGACAGTCCGGAGGAAAAACTGTTTTTT.

J is TRBJ2-7 and V is TRBV5-6, with 12 positions matching TRBD2. CDR3 length: 17 amino acids. CDR1 is SGHDT and CDR2 is YYEEEE in the germline V gene. V lost 3 bases, J lost 3 bases, and 10 bases stayed unmatched. The CDR3 protein is CASSSFHGTSGFYEQYV. CDR3 coding DNA: TGTGCCAGCAGCTCTTTTCACGGGACTAGCGGGTTCTACGAGCAGTACGTC.

The chain is built from TRBV4-3 and TRBJ1-1; a weak D match, TRBD1 (5 bases). Trimming took off 0 bases at V and 6 bases at J, with 14 bases between the two ends. This CDR3 has 15 amino acids. Looked up from germline, CDR1 is LGHNA and CDR2 is YSLEER. The CDR3 is CASSQEGMGLAEAFF. CDR3 bases: TGCGCCAGCAGCCAAGAGGGTATGGGGCTGGCTGAAGCTTTCTTT.

This chain links TRBV7-8 with TRBJ1-2; a possible D gene is TRBD1 (5 bases). The length of the CDR3 is 13 residues. V was pared by 5 bases and J by 7 bases, with 14 bases between. In germline, CDR1 is SGHVS, CDR2 FQNEAQ. The CDR3, as DNA: TGTGCCAGCAGCCGCCAGGGTAACGGTGGCTACACCTTC. This gives the protein CASSRQGNGGYTF.

The chain has TRBV7-9 and TRBJ1-6, with 8 bases fitting TRBD1. The CDR3 covers 16 residues. V shed 4 bases and J 7 bases; nucleotides not matched to a gene: 9. Germline values: CDR1 SEHNR, CDR2 FQNEAQ (reference sequence). Written as DNA, the CDR3 is TGTGCCAGCAGCTCCCGTTTTGACAGGGGAAATTCACCCCTCCACTTT. As protein: CASSSRFDRGNSPLHF.

The rearrangement links TRBV5-4 to TRBJ1-2, with D possibly being TRBD1 (6 bases). Trimming took off 2 bases at V and 0 bases at J, with 17 bases between the two ends. This CDR3 is 17 amino acids long. The germline V gene has CDR1 SGHNT and CDR2 YYREEE (reference sequence). The CDR3 DNA follows: TGTGCCAGCAGCTTCGGACAGCGAACACCAACTAACTATGGCTACACCTTC. Residues: CASSFGQRTPTNYGYTF.

This chain uses TRBV7-2 with TRBJ2-5, with a tentative D call TRBD2 (6 bases). V was clipped by 5 bases and J by 2 bases, with 15 bases between them. This CDR3 contains 15 residues. Germline V gives CDR1 SGHTA, CDR2 FQGNSA. The CDR3 nucleotides are TGTGCCAGCAGCAGTCTCGGGGCGGGACAAGAGACCCAGTACTTC. It translates to CASSSLGAGQETQYF.

The chain employs TRBV6-5 and TRBJ1-2, with 9 bases identical to TRBD1. Germline V CDR1 and CDR2: MNHEY, SVGAGI. This CDR3 has 16 amino acids. V trimming: 2 bases; J trimming: 7 bases; junction bases outside the gene matches: 11. The CDR3: CASSYDHPQGAGGYTF. The CDR3 coding sequence is TGTGCCAGCAGTTACGATCACCCACAGGGGGCGGGTGGCTACACCTTC.

The chain couples TRBV11-3 to TRBJ1-1; D perhaps matches TRBD1 (6 bases). V was pared by 5 bases and J by 6 bases, with 22 bases between. Germline V CDR1 and CDR2: SGHNT, YENEEA. This CDR3 has 16 amino acids. The CDR3 loop reads CASSAGDRWRNAEAFF. CDR3 nucleotides: TGTGCCAGCAGCGCAGGGGACCGCTGGCGAAACGCTGAAGCTTTCTTT. Supplemented by reference TRBV11-3 and TRBJ1-1, the full variable domain reads EAGVVQSPRYKIIEKKQPVAFWCNPISGHNTLYWYLQNLGQGPELLIRYENEEAVDDSQLPKDRFSAERLKGVDSTLKIQPAELGDSAVYLCASSAGDRWRNAEAFFGQGTRLTVV.

The chain employs TRBV2 and TRBJ2-3, with D possibly TRBD1 on 5 matching bases. Germline V gene data show CDR1 as SNHLY and CDR2 as FYNNEI. The CDR3 length is 12 residues. With 7 bases removed from V and 2 bases from J, the gap between germline ends came to 7 bases. Here the CDR3 DNA reads TGTGCCAGCATAGGGGCCACAGATACGCAGTATTTT. Translating gives CASIGATDTQYF.

This chain connects TRBV9 to TRBJ2-3; possibly TRBD2 for D (6 bases). Trimming pared 2 bases from V and 7 bases from J, leaving 17 bases between. Germline V lookup: CDR1 SGDLS, CDR2 YYNGEE. The CDR3 sequence is 15 residues long. Here the CDR3 DNA reads TGTGCCAGCAGCGTGGGACTGCACGGTGTCAATACGCAGTATTTT. Protein product: CASSVGLHGVNTQYF.

This sequence joins TRBV27 and TRBJ2-1; D is possibly TRBD2 (6 bases). Trimming took off 4 bases at V and 3 bases at J, with 16 bases between the two ends. The CDR3 is 16 amino acids. Germline assignment: CDR1 MNHEY and CDR2 SMNVEV (reference sequence). CDR3 DNA: TGTGCCAGCAGTTCCATTCCGGGAGCGTTCTACAATGAGCAGTTCTTC. As protein: CASSSIPGAFYNEQFF.